The rows below give T cell receptor beta chains drawn from one sample of a study of blood T cell repertoires in COVID-19. This table comes from immunoSEQ multiplex PCR, and its TCRdb copy is limited to in-frame clones, with some not included. The repertoire holds about 89,000 clones, with roughly 80% as singletons. Sample: peripheral blood. All receptors derive from a human donor in a cohort sampled during active COVID-19. CDR3s include the opening cysteine and the closing phenylalanine or tryptophan. A D gene is named only where the DNA matches it firmly. Where a row states a size, it is once, few, many or the class of an expanded clone; other rows omit it.

j_call	d_call	clone_size	v_call	cdr3_aa	cdr3_nt
TRBJ2-7	.	.	TRBV28	CASSSPGGSSYEQYF	TGTGCCAGCAGTTCGCCAGGGGGGTCCTCCTACGAGCAGTACTTC
TRBJ2-7	TRBD2	.	TRBV7-9	CASRTSGTTYEQYF	TGTGCCAGCAGGACTAGCGGGACGACCTACGAGCAGTACTTC
TRBJ2-1	TRBD2	once	TRBV7-9	CASSHSGRAENEQFF	TGTGCCAGCAGCCATAGCGGGAGGGCCGAGAATGAGCAGTTCTTC
TRBJ1-2	.	.	TRBV18	CASSPGTGRGGYTF	TGTGCCAGCTCACCCGGAACAGGGAGGGGCGGCTACACCTTC
TRBJ1-1	TRBD1	.	TRBV7-8	CASRQGVNTEAFF	TGTGCCAGCAGGCAGGGGGTGAACACTGAAGCTTTCTTT
TRBJ1-5	TRBD1	.	TRBV6-5	CASSYDRGPGQPQHF	TGTGCCAGCAGTTACGACAGGGGGCCCGGTCAGCCCCAGCATTTT
TRBJ2-3	.	.	TRBV9	CASSPLSVDTQYF	TGTGCCAGCAGCCCACTCTCGGTAGATACGCAGTATTTT
TRBJ2-1	TRBD2	.	TRBV5-5	CASSLESGRFSSSYNEQFF	TGTGCCAGCAGCTTGGAAAGCGGGAGGTTCTCTAGCTCCTACAATGAGCAGTTCTTC
TRBJ2-7	TRBD2	.	TRBV28	CASSPITSGRYEQYF	TGTGCCAGCAGTCCAATTACTAGCGGGAGGTACGAGCAGTACTTC
TRBJ2-1	.	.	TRBV7-2	CASSSQGLDMNEQFF	TGTGCCAGCAGCTCCCAGGGGTTGGATATGAATGAGCAGTTCTTC
TRBJ2-7	.	.	TRBV13	CASSIYPYEQYF	TGTGCCAGCAGCATCTACCCCTACGAGCAGTACTTC
TRBJ1-5	.	.	TRBV7-2	CASSSLQGFLSNQPQHF	TGTGCCAGCAGCTCCCTTCAGGGGTTTTTGAGCAATCAGCCCCAGCATTTT
TRBJ2-1	TRBD2	once	TRBV18	CASSPKPGLAGVYNEQFF	TGTGCCAGCTCACCAAAGCCGGGACTAGCGGGAGTCTACAATGAGCAGTTCTTC
TRBJ2-1	TRBD1	.	TRBV4-2	CASSQDRGQGKHNEQFF	TGTGCCAGCAGCCAAGATCGGGGACAGGGTAAACACAATGAGCAGTTCTTC
TRBJ2-1	.	.	TRBV20-1	CSARVGSGQFF	TGCAGTGCTAGAGTAGGTAGCGGGCAGTTCTTC
TRBJ1-2	TRBD1	.	TRBV11-2	CASSSYPSTGANYGYTF	TGTGCCAGCAGCTCGTACCCCTCGACAGGGGCGAACTATGGCTACACCTTC
TRBJ2-1	TRBD2	.	TRBV5-1	CASSLAVTSGNEQFF	TGCGCCAGCAGCTTGGCGGTGACTAGCGGCAATGAGCAGTTCTTC
TRBJ2-1	TRBD2	.	TRBV5-1	CASSSKPGLVLEQFF	TGCGCCAGCAGCTCGAAACCGGGACTAGTACTTGAGCAGTTCTTC
TRBJ2-7	.	.	TRBV10-2	CASSELAVDYEQYF	TGCGCCAGCAGTGAGTTAGCGGTTGACTACGAGCAGTACTTC
TRBJ1-5	.	.	TRBV4-1	CASSQAQVAGNQPQHF	TGCGCCAGCAGCCAAGCACAGGTGGCGGGCAATCAGCCCCAGCATTTT
TRBJ2-7	TRBD2	.	TRBV6-5	CASRTGTSGTYEQYF	TGTGCCAGCAGAACCGGGACTAGCGGTACCTACGAGCAGTACTTC
TRBJ2-7	.	.	TRBV3-1/TRBV3-2	CASSRGASYEQYF	TGTGCCAGCAGTCGGGGGGCGTCCTACGAGCAGTACTTC
TRBJ1-5	.	.	TRBV13	CASSLGAGNQPQHF	TGTGCCAGCAGCTTAGGGGCAGGTAATCAGCCCCAGCATTTT
TRBJ2-1	.	.	TRBV6-2/TRBV6-3	CASSLTQVTQFF	TGTGCCAGCAGTCTAACTCAGGTAACGCAGTTCTTC
TRBJ2-1	TRBD2	.	TRBV7-8	CASSLGGLAGGSRDNEQFF	TGTGCCAGCAGCTTAGGAGGACTAGCGGGAGGGTCCAGGGACAATGAGCAGTTCTTC
TRBJ2-3	.	.	TRBV10-3	CAISQGSNTDTQYF	TGTGCCATCAGCCAGGGAAGCAACACAGATACGCAGTATTTT
TRBJ2-7	TRBD1	.	TRBV7-9	CASSLVGVGTGRYEQYF	TGTGCCAGCAGCTTAGTAGGAGTCGGGACAGGGAGGTACGAGCAGTACTTC
TRBJ2-3	TRBD2	few	TRBV6-6	CASSPRGTKGPTDTQYF	TGTGCCAGCAGTCCCCGAGGGACTAAGGGCCCCACAGATACGCAGTATTTT
TRBJ1-1	TRBD1	.	TRBV28	CASSTWDRVRAFF	TGTGCCAGCAGTACCTGGGACAGGGTACGGGCTTTCTTT
TRBJ1-2	.	.	TRBV5-1	CASSPLGGAGDNYGYTF	TGCGCCAGCAGCCCCCTGGGCGGGGCGGGAGATAACTATGGCTACACCTTC
TRBJ1-6	.	.	TRBV21-1	CASSIVLATHTSYSPPHF	TGTGCCAGCAGCATCGTCCTAGCTACACATACATCATATTCACCCCCCCACTTT
TRBJ1-2	TRBD1	few	TRBV7-9	CASSPGQGNYGYTF	TGTGCCAGCAGCCCTGGACAGGGTAACTATGGCTACACCTTC
TRBJ2-7	TRBD1	.	TRBV7-2	CASSSGTVYEQYF	TGTGCCAGCAGCTCCGGGACAGTGTACGAGCAGTACTTC
TRBJ2-2	.	.	TRBV28	CASTPAGVGNTGELFF	TGTGCCAGCACCCCGGCAGGGGTAGGGAACACCGGGGAGCTGTTTTTT
TRBJ2-5	TRBD1	.	TRBV29-1	CSARGQGGGKAGAQYF	TGCAGCGCCCGCGGACAGGGTGGGGGTAAGGCCGGGGCCCAGTACTTC
TRBJ2-1	.	.	TRBV6-1	CASSEARYEQFF	TGTGCCAGCAGTGAAGCGAGGTATGAGCAGTTCTTC
TRBJ2-7	.	few	TRBV7-8	CASSLFDSSYEQYF	TGTGCCAGCAGCTTATTTGACAGCTCCTACGAGCAGTACTTC
TRBJ1-3	.	.	TRBV19	CASSMNREIGNTIYF	TGTGCCAGTAGTATGAACCGGGAGATTGGAAACACCATATATTTT
TRBJ2-6	.	.	TRBV7-2	CASSSRNSGANVLTF	TGTGCCAGCAGCTCGCGAAACTCTGGGGCCAACGTCCTGACTTTC
TRBJ2-7	.	once	TRBV5-1	CASSVNRGALAEQYF	TGCGCCAGCAGCGTGAATAGGGGCGCCCTTGCCGAGCAGTACTTC
TRBJ2-4	.	.	TRBV7-2	CASSLAMTALAKNIQYF	TGTGCCAGCAGCTTAGCGATGACAGCACTAGCCAAAAACATTCAGTACTTC
TRBJ2-5	TRBD1	once	TRBV5-1	CASSLHPTGAGETQYF	TGCGCCAGCAGCTTGCACCCGACAGGGGCGGGGGAGACCCAGTACTTC